A selection of T cell receptor beta chains follows, all from one sample in a study of blood T cell repertoires in COVID-19. Measured with immunoSEQ multiplex PCR; TCRdb has only the in-frame clones, and not every one. The sample yields more than 80,000 clones, over 60% seen once. Specimen: peripheral blood. Source of these receptors: a woman older than 75 with active or convalescent COVID-19. CDR3s include the opening cysteine and the closing phenylalanine or tryptophan. Not every row has a clone size; where given, it reads once, few, many or a size class.

CDR3 protein	clone size	V gene	J gene
CASSLDRGLLEAFF	.	TRBV11-2	TRBJ1-1
CASSYGLTSRAQHF	once	TRBV6-2/TRBV6-3	TRBJ1-5
CASSQDYSYGYTF	.	TRBV3-1/TRBV3-2	TRBJ1-2
CASSLNGGIYTEAFF	once	TRBV5-1	TRBJ1-1
CASQGRITGELFF	.	TRBV11-3	TRBJ2-2
CASSIPQGRGGHNEQFF	.	TRBV19	TRBJ2-1
CASSQEGLAETQYF	.	TRBV3-1/TRBV3-2	TRBJ2-5
CASRHTGTGRLLNYGYTF	.	TRBV5-1	TRBJ1-2
CASRDTMNTEAFF	.	TRBV18	TRBJ1-1
CASSPGTYTGELFF	.	TRBV9	TRBJ2-2
CSARQGLGQPQHF	few	TRBV29-1	TRBJ1-5
CSVLAGESSYEQYF	.	TRBV29-1	TRBJ2-7
CASSTIRDRGMGEQYF	once	TRBV27	TRBJ2-7
CASSQEFTGAYGYTF	.	TRBV4-1	TRBJ1-2
CASSLPPTPAYNEQFF	few	TRBV5-1	TRBJ2-1
CASSLSGGGGDTQYF	.	TRBV27	TRBJ2-3
CASSPERGNQPQHF	.	TRBV18	TRBJ1-5
CASSTFGSLHF	few	TRBV3-1/TRBV3-2	TRBJ1-6
CASSFDPSGGSSYGYTF	.	TRBV7-2	TRBJ1-2
CASRRQGAEATNEKLFF	.	TRBV6-6	TRBJ1-4
CASTADRTSYGYTF	.	TRBV6-5	TRBJ1-2
CATSEEMDTEAFF	.	TRBV7-2	TRBJ1-1
CASSLAAGETQYF	.	TRBV5-1	TRBJ2-5
CASSYRVQETQYF	few	TRBV7-2	TRBJ2-5
CASSAIQGIGTDTQYF	.	TRBV7-6	TRBJ2-3
CASSQGMGANVLTF	.	TRBV6-5	TRBJ2-6
CASSYTGSKVAKNIQYF	.	TRBV27	TRBJ2-4
CSVALGGVGGTDTQYF	.	TRBV29-1	TRBJ2-3
CASSSDRGFEKLFF	once	TRBV5-1	TRBJ1-4
CASSSLGTGNYGYTF	.	TRBV6-5	TRBJ1-2